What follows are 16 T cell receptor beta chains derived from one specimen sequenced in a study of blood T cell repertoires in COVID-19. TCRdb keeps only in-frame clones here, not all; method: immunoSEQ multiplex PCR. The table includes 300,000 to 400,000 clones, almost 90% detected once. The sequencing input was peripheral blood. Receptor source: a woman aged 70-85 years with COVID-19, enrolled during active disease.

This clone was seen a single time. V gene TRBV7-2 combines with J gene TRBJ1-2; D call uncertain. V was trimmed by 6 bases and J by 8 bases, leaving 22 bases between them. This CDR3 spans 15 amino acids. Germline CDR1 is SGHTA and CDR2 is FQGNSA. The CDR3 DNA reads TGTGCCAGCAGTTTACACCAAGGAGCGGAGTCGGGCTACACCTTC. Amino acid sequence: CASSLHQGAESGYTF.

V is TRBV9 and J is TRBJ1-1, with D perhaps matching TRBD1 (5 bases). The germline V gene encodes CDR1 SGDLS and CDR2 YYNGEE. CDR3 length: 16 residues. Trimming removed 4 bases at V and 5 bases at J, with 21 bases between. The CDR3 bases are TGTGCCAGCAGCCCGGAGACCGGGGGTGGGGGGACTGAAGCTTTCTTT. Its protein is CASSPETGGGGTEAFF.

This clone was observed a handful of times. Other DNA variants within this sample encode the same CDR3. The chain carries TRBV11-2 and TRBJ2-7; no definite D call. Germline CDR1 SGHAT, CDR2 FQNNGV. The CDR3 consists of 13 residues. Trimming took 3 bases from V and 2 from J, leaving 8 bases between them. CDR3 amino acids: CASSFPGTYEQYF. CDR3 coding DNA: TGTGCCAGCAGCTTCCCAGGAACCTACGAGCAGTACTTC. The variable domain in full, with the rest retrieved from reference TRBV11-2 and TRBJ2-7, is EAGVAQSPRYKIIEKRQSVAFWCNPISGHATLYWYQQILGQGPKLLIQFQNNGVVDDSQLPKDRFSAERLKGVDSTLKIQPAKLEDSAVYLCASSFPGTYEQYFGPGTRLTVT.

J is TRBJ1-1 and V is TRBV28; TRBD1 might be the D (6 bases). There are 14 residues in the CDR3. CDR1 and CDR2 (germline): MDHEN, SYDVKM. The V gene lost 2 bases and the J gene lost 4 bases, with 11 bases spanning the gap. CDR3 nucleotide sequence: TGTGCCAGCAGTTTAGAAACAGGGTTCACTGAAGCTTTCTTT. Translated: CASSLETGFTEAFF.

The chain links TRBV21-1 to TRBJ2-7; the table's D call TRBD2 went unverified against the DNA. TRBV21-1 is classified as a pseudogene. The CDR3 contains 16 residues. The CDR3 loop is CASSKGRAGGAYEQYF. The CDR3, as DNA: TGTGCCAGCAGCAAGGGTCGTGCGGGGGGAGCCTACGAGCAGTACTTC.

DNA of the CDR3: TGTGCCAGCAGCTTTACGGACAGGGTGGCGGCTGAGCAGTTCTTC. The encoded protein is CASSFTDRVAAEQFF. V usage is TRBV13 and J usage is TRBJ2-1; 8 bases are shared with TRBD1. Germline lookup yields CDR1 PRHDT and CDR2 FYEKMQ (reference sequence). The CDR3 has 15 amino acids. The V gene end was trimmed by 3 bases and the J gene end by 9 bases; junction bases not matched to a gene: 10.

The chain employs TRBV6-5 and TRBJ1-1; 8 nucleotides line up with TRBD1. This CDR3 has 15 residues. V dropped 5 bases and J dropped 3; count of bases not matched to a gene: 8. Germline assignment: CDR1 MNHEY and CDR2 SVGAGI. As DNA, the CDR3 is TGTGCCAGCAGTACGACAGGGGCAGGGGACACTGAAGCTTTCTTT. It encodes CASSTTGAGDTEAFF.

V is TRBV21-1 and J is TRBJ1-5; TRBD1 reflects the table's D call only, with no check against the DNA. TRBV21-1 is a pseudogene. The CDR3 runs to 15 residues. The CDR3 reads CASIMVQASNQPQHF. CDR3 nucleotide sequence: TGTGCCAGCATCATGGTGCAGGCTAGCAATCAGCCCCAGCATTTT.

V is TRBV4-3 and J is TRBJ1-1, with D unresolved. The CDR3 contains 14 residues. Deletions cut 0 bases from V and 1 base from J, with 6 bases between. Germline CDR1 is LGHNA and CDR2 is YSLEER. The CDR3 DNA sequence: TGCGCCAGCAGCCAAGAAGATAGGAACACTGAAGCTTTCTTT. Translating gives CASSQEDRNTEAFF.

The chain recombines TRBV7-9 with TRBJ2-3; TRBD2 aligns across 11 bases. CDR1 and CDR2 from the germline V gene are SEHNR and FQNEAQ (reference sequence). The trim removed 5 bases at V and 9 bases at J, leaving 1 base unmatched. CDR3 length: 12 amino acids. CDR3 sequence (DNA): TGTGCCAGCAGCCCTAGCGGGGGGACGCAGTATTTT. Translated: CASSPSGGTQYF.

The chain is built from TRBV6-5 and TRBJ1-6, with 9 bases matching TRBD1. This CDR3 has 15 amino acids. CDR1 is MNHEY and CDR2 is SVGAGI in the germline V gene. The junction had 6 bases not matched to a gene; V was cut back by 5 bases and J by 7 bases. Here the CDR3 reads CASSPGDRENSPLHF. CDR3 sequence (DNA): TGTGCCAGCAGTCCCGGGGACAGGGAGAATTCACCCCTCCACTTT.

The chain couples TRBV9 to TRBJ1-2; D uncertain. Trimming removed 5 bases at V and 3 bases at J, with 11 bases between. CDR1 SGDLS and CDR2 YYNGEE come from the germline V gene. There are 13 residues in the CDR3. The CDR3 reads CASRGVEYYGYTF. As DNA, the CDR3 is TGTGCCAGCAGGGGTGTGGAGTACTATGGCTACACCTTC.

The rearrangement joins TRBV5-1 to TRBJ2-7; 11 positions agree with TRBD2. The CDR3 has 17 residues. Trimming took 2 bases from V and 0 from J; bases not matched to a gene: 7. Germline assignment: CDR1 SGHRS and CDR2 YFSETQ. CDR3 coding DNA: TGCGCCAGCAGCTTTAATCCTAGCGGGGGGAACTCCTACGAGCAGTACTTC. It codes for CASSFNPSGGNSYEQYF.

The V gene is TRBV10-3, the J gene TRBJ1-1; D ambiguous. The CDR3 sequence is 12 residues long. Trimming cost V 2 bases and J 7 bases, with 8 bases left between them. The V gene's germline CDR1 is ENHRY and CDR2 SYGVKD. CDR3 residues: CAISEIGDEAFF. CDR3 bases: TGTGCCATCAGTGAGATCGGGGATGAAGCTTTCTTT.

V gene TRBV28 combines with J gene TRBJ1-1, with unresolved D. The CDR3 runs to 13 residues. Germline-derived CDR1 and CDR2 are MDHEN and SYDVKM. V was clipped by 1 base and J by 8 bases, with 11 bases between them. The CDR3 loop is CASSLSMAAEAFF. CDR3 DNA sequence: TGTGCCAGCAGTTTATCGATGGCCGCCGAAGCTTTCTTT.

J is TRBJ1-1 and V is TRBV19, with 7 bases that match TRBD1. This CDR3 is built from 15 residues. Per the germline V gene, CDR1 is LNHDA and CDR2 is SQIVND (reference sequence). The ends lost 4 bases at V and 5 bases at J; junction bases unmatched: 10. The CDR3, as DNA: TGTGCCAGTAGTAACCTCGACAGGGTGGGTACTGAAGCTTTCTTT. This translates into CASSNLDRVGTEAFF. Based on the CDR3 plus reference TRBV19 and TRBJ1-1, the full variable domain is DGGITQSPKYLFRKEGQNVTLSCEQNLNHDAMYWYRQDPGQGLRLIYYSQIVNDFQKGDIAEGYSVSREKKESFPLTVTSAQKNPTAFYLCASSNLDRVGTEAFFGQGTRLTVV.